Listed below are T cell receptor beta chains from one sample, sequenced in a study of T-cell reconstitution after alpha-beta-depleted transplantation in children. TCRdb called the PCR reads again in MiXCR, with one record for every CDR3 protein. The table shows around 340,000 distinct CDR3 sequences, with roughly 13% occurring only once. The sequencing used PBMCs, collected from the stem cell graft. These receptor sequences come from a human donor who donated a stem cell graft to a child with Fanconi anemia. Both conserved end residues are part of each CDR3. D genes are given only for firm matches. Size is stated for part of the rows, as once, few or many counts, or as a class when the clone is expanded.

cdr3_nt cdr3_aa j_call cdr3_length clone_size v_call d_call
TGTGCCAGCAGCTCGGACGGGGTAAGGGGGCCCCAGCATTTT CASSSDGVRGPQHF TRBJ1-5 14 NA TRBV7-9 NA
TGTGCCAGCAGCTTAGTACGACATGAGCAGTTCTTC CASSLVRHEQFF TRBJ2-1 12 many TRBV7-8 NA
TGCGCCAGCAGCCAACGTCCGGGACGTAACAATGAGCAGTTCTTC CASSQRPGRNNEQFF TRBJ2-1 15 NA TRBV4-3 NA
TGTGCCAGCAGCCGCGGGGCGGATACGCAGTATTTT CASSRGADTQYF TRBJ2-3 12 many TRBV12-3/TRBV12-4 NA
TGCAGCGTTAATATACACCAGGGGGGAGCTTTCTTT CSVNIHQGGAFF TRBJ1-1 12 many TRBV29-1 TRBD1
TGTGCCAGCAGCTTAGTAGCGGGGAGTATGGCTTTCTTT CASSLVAGSMAFF TRBJ1-1 13 NA TRBV7-8 NA
TGTGCCAGCAGCCCACCGGGACAGGGGGATCAGCCCCAGCATTTT CASSPPGQGDQPQHF TRBJ1-5 15 few TRBV4-2 TRBD1
TGTGCCAGCAGCCCCAGACTACAATACACCGGGGAGCTGTTTTTT CASSPRLQYTGELFF TRBJ2-2 15 NA TRBV7-8 NA
TGTGCCAGCAGCATCCTCTCTAGCACAGATACGCAGTATTTT CASSILSSTDTQYF TRBJ2-3 14 many TRBV9 NA
TGTGCCACCAGCAGAGATCGCCCCGGGTCAATGGGCTACGAGCAGTACTTC CATSRDRPGSMGYEQYF TRBJ2-7 17 few TRBV15 NA
TGTGCCAGCAGTTACGCGGTCTCTCAAGCTTTCTTT CASSYAVSQAFF TRBJ1-1 12 NA TRBV6-2/TRBV6-3 NA
TGTGCCAGCAGGAAGGACAGGTTTTCACCCCTCCACTTT CASRKDRFSPLHF TRBJ1-6 13 few TRBV6-1 TRBD1
TGCGCCAGCAGCTTGGGCGGGGGGGCCTTGGATACGCAGTATTTT CASSLGGGALDTQYF TRBJ2-3 15 few TRBV5-1 TRBD2
TGCAGCGTTGTTTTTCCAGCAGATACGCAGTATTTT CSVVFPADTQYF TRBJ2-3 12 many TRBV29-1 NA
TGTGCCAGCAGACTCGACAGAACCTACTATGGCTACACCTTC CASRLDRTYYGYTF TRBJ1-2 14 few TRBV6-5 NA
TGTGCCAGCAGTGCTACACAGAGCTCCTACGAGCAGTACTTC CASSATQSSYEQYF TRBJ2-7 14 many TRBV6-1 NA
TGTGCCAGCGGGCGGTCCGGGGGCCATATTGGCTACACCTTC CASGRSGGHIGYTF TRBJ1-2 14 few TRBV6-5 NA
TGTGCCAGCAGCTTGGAATCAGGGAAAATCTTC CASSLESGKIF TRBJ2-1 11 many TRBV5-6 NA
TGTGCCAGCAGTGAATATTGGGGGACTAGCGGGGGGGCATACAATGAGCAGTTCTTC CASSEYWGTSGGAYNEQFF TRBJ2-1 19 NA TRBV25-1 TRBD2
TGCGCCAGCAAGGTGGGGGGGGAAACCTACGAGCAGTACTTC CASKVGGETYEQYF TRBJ2-7 14 NA TRBV5-1 TRBD2
TGTGCCAGCAGCTTAGGCCCTGCGAGGGCTGGGGCCAACGTCCTGACTTTC CASSLGPARAGANVLTF TRBJ2-6 17 few TRBV7-3 NA
TGCAGCGTTGAGGCGAGGGGTTGGAATGAGCAGTTCTTC CSVEARGWNEQFF TRBJ2-1 13 few TRBV29-1 NA
TGCGCCAGCAGCCCCGACTCGGACTATGGCTACACCTTC CASSPDSDYGYTF TRBJ1-2 13 few TRBV5-1 NA
TGCAGTGCCCCTGGGGTAGCCCTATACAATGAGCAGTTCTTC CSAPGVALYNEQFF TRBJ2-1 14 NA TRBV20-1 NA
TGCGCCAGCAGCCAAGAGCCCGGGACAGTAAACTACAATGAGCAGTTCTTC CASSQEPGTVNYNEQFF TRBJ2-1 17 many TRBV4-3 TRBD1
TGTGCCAGCAGTTCCCCGAACTCTGGGGCCAACGTCCTGACTTTC CASSSPNSGANVLTF TRBJ2-6 15 NA TRBV6-2/TRBV6-3 NA
TGCGCCAGCAGAACTGGGAACCCGAACACTGAAGCTTTCTTT CASRTGNPNTEAFF TRBJ1-1 14 NA TRBV5-1 NA
TGTGCCAGCAGTTTAGCGGGGGCGGTGGGCTATGGCTACACCTTC CASSLAGAVGYGYTF TRBJ1-2 15 few TRBV27 NA
TGTGCCAGCCAGCGGGTAGCGGGGGCTGGGTCCTACAATGAGCAGTTCTTC CASQRVAGAGSYNEQFF TRBJ2-1 17 NA TRBV6-1 TRBD2
TGTGCCAGCAGCTTACTCGGACAGGGAGGACAGTACTTC CASSLLGQGGQYF TRBJ2-7 13 NA TRBV7-2 TRBD1
TGCGCCAGCAGCATGGGGACTAGCGGGAGGACCGGGGAGCTGTTTTTT CASSMGTSGRTGELFF TRBJ2-2 16 NA TRBV5-1 TRBD2
TGTGCCAGCATTTACCAAGAGACCCAGTACTTC CASIYQETQYF TRBJ2-5 11 NA TRBV2 NA
TGCGCCAGCAGTGAGTCAGGGGATCAGCCCCAGCATTTT CASSESGDQPQHF TRBJ1-5 13 few TRBV10-1 NA
TGTGCCTCGGCCCGGGACAGGGGAGGTGGCACAGATACGCAGTATTTT CASARDRGGGTDTQYF TRBJ2-3 16 many TRBV27 TRBD1
TGTGCCAGCAAGACTATTAGGGCTACGAACACCGGGGAGCTGTTTTTT CASKTIRATNTGELFF TRBJ2-2 16 NA TRBV5-5 NA
TGTGCCAGCACCGGACTAGCGGCCTACAATGAGCAGTTCTTC CASTGLAAYNEQFF TRBJ2-1 14 NA TRBV12-3/TRBV12-4 TRBD2
TGTGCCAGCAGCCCCGGACAGGGGAGGGATACGCAGTATTTT CASSPGQGRDTQYF TRBJ2-3 14 NA TRBV5-5 TRBD1
TGTGCCAGCAGCTTGGCCATGGGTAACTATGGCTACACCTTC CASSLAMGNYGYTF TRBJ1-2 14 few TRBV5-6 NA
TGTGCCAGCAGCAGAATTCCGGGACAAAACACTGAAGCTTTCTTT CASSRIPGQNTEAFF TRBJ1-1 15 NA TRBV9 NA
TGTGCCAGCACGATTGGGGGGCCAGGTTCGACCCAGTACTTC CASTIGGPGSTQYF TRBJ2-5 14 NA TRBV7-6 NA
TGTGCCAGCAGTCCCTACAGGCTGGGGGCCAAAAACATTCAGTACTTC CASSPYRLGAKNIQYF TRBJ2-4 16 many TRBV28 NA
TGTGCCACCAGTGCAGGGGTTGTTCAGCCCCAGCATTTT CATSAGVVQPQHF TRBJ1-5 13 NA TRBV24-1 NA
TGCGCCAGCAGCTTTTTGTCTCCGGGAGAAGAGACCCAGTACTTC CASSFLSPGEETQYF TRBJ2-5 15 NA TRBV5-1 NA
TGTGCCAGCAGGGCGGGGAGCATGAACACTGAAGCTTTCTTT CASRAGSMNTEAFF TRBJ1-1 14 few TRBV7-6 NA
TGCAGCGTCACGCAGGGGGCGATGGAGACCCAGTACTTC CSVTQGAMETQYF TRBJ2-5 13 few TRBV29-1 TRBD1
TGTGCCAGCTCACCCCAACAGGGGTTGAACACTGAAGCTTTCTTT CASSPQQGLNTEAFF TRBJ1-1 15 few TRBV18 TRBD1
TGTGCCAGCTCATACCGGGCCACAGAAGGGGTCTTC CASSYRATEGVF TRBJ2-1 12 NA TRBV18 NA
TGCAGTGCTCCTGGACAGGGGGCAGATAATGAAAAACTGTTTTTT CSAPGQGADNEKLFF TRBJ1-4 15 NA TRBV20-1 TRBD1
TGCGCCAGCAGCTTGAGGCCAGGGTTAGACAATGAGCAGTTCTTC CASSLRPGLDNEQFF TRBJ2-1 15 many TRBV5-1 NA
TGTGCCAGCAGCCAATTTACAAGTAATCAGCCCCAGCATTTT CASSQFTSNQPQHF TRBJ1-5 14 few TRBV4-2 NA
TGCGCCAGCAGCCCCGGGGAGGGGACGAACACTGAAGCTTTCTTT CASSPGEGTNTEAFF TRBJ1-1 15 NA TRBV5-1 NA
TGTGCCAGCTCACAGATGAGAGAGACCCAGTACTTC CASSQMRETQYF TRBJ2-5 12 NA TRBV18 NA
TGTGCCACCAGCAGTTACAGTACAGGGTCTCTCAGGGAGACCCAGTACTTC CATSSYSTGSLRETQYF TRBJ2-5 17 NA TRBV15 NA
TGTGCCAGCAGCCAAGAGTGGGTCGACGTAGGGACCGGGGAGCTGTTTTTT CASSQEWVDVGTGELFF TRBJ2-2 17 NA TRBV4-2 NA
TGTGCTAGCAGCTCCTCAACCCCGGAGACCCAGTACTTC CASSSSTPETQYF TRBJ2-5 13 NA TRBV7-7 NA
TGCAGTGCTAGGAGGACAACACAAGAGACCCAGTACTTC CSARRTTQETQYF TRBJ2-5 13 few TRBV20-1 NA
TGTGCCAGCAACCCATGGGGCAAAAGCTCCTACAATGAGCAGTTCTTC CASNPWGKSSYNEQFF TRBJ2-1 16 NA TRBV27 NA